The rows below give T cell receptor beta chains drawn from one sample of a study of blood T cell repertoires in COVID-19. Profiled with immunoSEQ multiplex PCR; TCRdb holds only in-frame clones, not every one. The repertoire has around 170,000 clones, 86% of them found once; the top ten carry roughly 9.1%. Sequenced sample: PBMCs or T cells enriched from blood (not recorded which). Receptor source: a woman in her 30s who had recovered from COVID-19. Each CDR3 is given with its conserved first and last residue. Each record gives: clone size, V gene, D gene, J gene, CDR3 DNA, CDR3 protein. D genes are given only for firm matches. Some rows mark clone size as missing; the rest say once, few, many or name a class of expanded clone.

clone size: NA; V gene: TRBV18; D gene: NA; J gene: TRBJ2-2; CDR3 DNA: TGTGCCAGCTCACCAGCGAGTGTCGGGACCGGGGAGCTGTTTTTT; CDR3 protein: CASSPASVGTGELFF
clone size: NA; V gene: TRBV2; D gene: TRBD1; J gene: TRBJ2-7; CDR3 DNA: TGTGCCAGCAGTGAAGGGGGACAGGGGACGTACTTC; CDR3 protein: CASSEGGQGTYF
clone size: once; V gene: TRBV27; D gene: NA; J gene: TRBJ2-1; CDR3 DNA: TGTGCCAGCACCCTAAAGGGGGTGGCCTACAATGAGCAGTTCTTC; CDR3 protein: CASTLKGVAYNEQFF
clone size: NA; V gene: TRBV11-3; D gene: TRBD2; J gene: TRBJ2-3; CDR3 DNA: TGTGCCAGCAGCTTGAACCCGGGACTAGCGGCAGACCGCGACACAGATACGCAGTATTTT; CDR3 protein: CASSLNPGLAADRDTDTQYF
clone size: NA; V gene: TRBV7-3; D gene: NA; J gene: TRBJ1-1; CDR3 DNA: TGTGCCAGCAGCTTAGAAGGGGAAACTGAAGCTTTCTTT; CDR3 protein: CASSLEGETEAFF
clone size: NA; V gene: TRBV28; D gene: TRBD2; J gene: TRBJ2-7; CDR3 DNA: TGTGCCAGCAGTTTGCGCACTAGCGGGAAGATCGGCGAGCAGTACTTC; CDR3 protein: CASSLRTSGKIGEQYF
clone size: NA; V gene: TRBV28; D gene: TRBD1; J gene: TRBJ2-2; CDR3 DNA: TGTGCCAGCAGTTTATCAGGCAGGGGGCGATTCAGAAACACCGGGGAGCTGTTTTTT; CDR3 protein: CASSLSGRGRFRNTGELFF
clone size: once; V gene: TRBV10-2; D gene: TRBD2; J gene: TRBJ2-5; CDR3 DNA: TGCGCCAGCAGCTTAAGCGGGAAGCAAGAGACCCAGTACTTC; CDR3 protein: CASSLSGKQETQYF
clone size: NA; V gene: TRBV7-6; D gene: TRBD2; J gene: TRBJ2-3; CDR3 DNA: TGTGCCAGCAGCTTAGACGCCCGGCGGGAGTCAGATACGCAGTATTTT; CDR3 protein: CASSLDARRESDTQYF
clone size: few; V gene: TRBV9; D gene: TRBD2; J gene: TRBJ2-1; CDR3 DNA: TGTGCCAGCAGCGTCTGGCGGGAGGGCTATGAGCAGTTCTTC; CDR3 protein: CASSVWREGYEQFF
clone size: once; V gene: TRBV5-6; D gene: NA; J gene: TRBJ1-5; CDR3 DNA: TGTGCCAGCAGCGCCCAAACCGCGAATCAGCCCCAGCATTTT; CDR3 protein: CASSAQTANQPQHF
clone size: NA; V gene: TRBV7-8; D gene: TRBD1; J gene: TRBJ1-1; CDR3 DNA: TGTGCCAGCAGCCCTGGCCGGGGACAGCAGAACACTGAAGCTTTCTTT; CDR3 protein: CASSPGRGQQNTEAFF
clone size: NA; V gene: TRBV4-1; D gene: NA; J gene: TRBJ1-2; CDR3 DNA: TGCGCCAGCAGCCAAAAGTGGGGAGCTAACTATGGCTACACCTTC; CDR3 protein: CASSQKWGANYGYTF
clone size: few; V gene: TRBV28; D gene: TRBD1; J gene: TRBJ2-2; CDR3 DNA: TGTGCCAGCAGACCCGCTATGGACAGGGGGAGAACCGGGGAGCTGTTTTTT; CDR3 protein: CASRPAMDRGRTGELFF
clone size: NA; V gene: TRBV18; D gene: TRBD2; J gene: TRBJ2-2; CDR3 DNA: TGTGCCAGCTCGCCCTCTAGCGGGAGCACCTCAGCCGGGGAGCTGTTTTTT; CDR3 protein: CASSPSSGSTSAGELFF
clone size: NA; V gene: TRBV7-9; D gene: TRBD2; J gene: TRBJ2-1; CDR3 DNA: TGTGCCAGCAGCCTGACCGGGACTAGATACAATGAGCAGTTCTTC; CDR3 protein: CASSLTGTRYNEQFF
clone size: NA; V gene: TRBV5-1; D gene: TRBD2; J gene: TRBJ2-7; CDR3 DNA: TGCGCCAGCAGCCAAGGGACTAGCGGGAGACTGTCGGATGAGCAGTACTTC; CDR3 protein: CASSQGTSGRLSDEQYF
clone size: NA; V gene: TRBV7-9; D gene: NA; J gene: TRBJ2-7; CDR3 DNA: TGTGCCAGCAGCTTAGGTTTTCGACAGAACTACGAGCAGTACTTC; CDR3 protein: CASSLGFRQNYEQYF
clone size: NA; V gene: TRBV5-5; D gene: TRBD2; J gene: TRBJ2-3; CDR3 DNA: TGTGCCAGCAGATCACTAGCGGGAGGCGCAGATACGCAGTATTTT; CDR3 protein: CASRSLAGGADTQYF
clone size: NA; V gene: TRBV7-8; D gene: NA; J gene: TRBJ1-5; CDR3 DNA: TGTGCCAGCAGCTTACCAGGAATAGGAGGTCAGCCCCAGCATTTT; CDR3 protein: CASSLPGIGGQPQHF
clone size: NA; V gene: TRBV24-1; D gene: TRBD1; J gene: TRBJ2-7; CDR3 DNA: TGTGCCACCAGTGATTTCCGGACAGGCGAGCAGTACTTC; CDR3 protein: CATSDFRTGEQYF
clone size: NA; V gene: TRBV14; D gene: NA; J gene: TRBJ1-3; CDR3 DNA: TGTGCCAGCAGCCCTTGTAGAATGTGTGGCTCTGGAAACACCATATATTTT; CDR3 protein: CASSPCRMCGSGNTIYF
clone size: NA; V gene: TRBV5-1; D gene: TRBD1; J gene: TRBJ2-3; CDR3 DNA: TGCGCCAGCAGCAAGGACAGGGAGACAGATACGCAGTATTTT; CDR3 protein: CASSKDRETDTQYF
clone size: NA; V gene: TRBV4-1; D gene: NA; J gene: TRBJ1-2; CDR3 DNA: TGCGCCAGCAGCCAAGGAAGTCTTGGACAGACTTACTATGGCTACACCTTC; CDR3 protein: CASSQGSLGQTYYGYTF
clone size: NA; V gene: TRBV7-9; D gene: NA; J gene: TRBJ2-1; CDR3 DNA: TGTGCCAGCAGCTTAGTTGGAGGGCTAGCTACTTACAATGAGCAGTTCTTC; CDR3 protein: CASSLVGGLATYNEQFF
clone size: NA; V gene: TRBV6-5; D gene: NA; J gene: TRBJ1-1; CDR3 DNA: TGTGCCAGCACCGAGATCATGAACACTGAAGCTTTCTTT; CDR3 protein: CASTEIMNTEAFF